This TCR beta chain derives from a study of shared clonotypes between healthy human individuals. Study-wide findings and caveats: Some naive CD4 clonotypes, around 4.9%, turned up in common across four donors. The donor pool, a small one, limited the genetic and exposure-history diversity represented. Non-shared clonotypes showed lower generation probabilities than clonotypes common to all four donors.

With regard to this clone: Its antigen is unidentified.

Libraries were prepared by immunoSEQ multiplex PCR; TCRdb keeps only in-frame clonotypes and omits some of them. The sample consists of about 2.3 million clones, about 92% of them appearing once. This receptor was obtained from a young man in good health. Some clones in this sample may be carry-over from other donors' samples. Sequencing was performed on naive CD4+ T cells from PBMCs. Subset meaning: CD45RA+ positively selected.

In nucleotides, the CDR3 is TGTGCCAGCAGCTTCTCGACTAGCGGAGGGACCCAGTACTTC. This translates into CASSFSTSGGTQYF. The rearrangement links TRBV9 to TRBJ2-5, with TRBD2 matching 9 bases. This CDR3 region has 14 residues. The V and J ends lost 4 bases and 7 bases, in that order; junction bases with no gene match: 8. The germline CDR1 and CDR2 sequences are SGDLS and YYNGEE.